The text below deals with one T cell receptor beta chain. Its cognate antigen has yet to be identified. No much larger clone is present one base from it, and per-base qualities are unavailable. Systemically healthy Caucasian individuals from Russia, approximately 39 in total and aged roughly 6 to 100 years, were included as donors. Around 9.7 milliliters of peripheral blood were collected from each donor into EDTA-treated Vacutainer tubes. Ficoll-Paque density-gradient centrifugation was used to isolate PBMCs, with at least 7 million per sample. Trizol reagent was used to extract total RNA from the PBMCs, yielding at least 6 micrograms per sample. For every donor, flow cytometry on a PBMC aliquot measured the percentage of naive CD45RAhigh/CD27high T cells. This entry belongs to a study of blood T cells in healthy people across ages (dated by TCRdb to between 2014 and 2017). Broadly, across the study: In model experiments, template switching captured roughly one uniquely barcoded TCR beta cDNA molecule for every two T cells. Age-related changes in TCR beta repertoire diversity were measured in the study by deep sequencing normalized with unique cDNA molecular identifiers. Four age groups were formed from the donors: young (average about 15 years), middle-aged (approximately 40), aged (approximately 60) and long-lived (about 80). Donors of different ages were randomly distributed across sequencing lanes to avoid experimental bias. The study analyzed two additional independent replicas of 1 million unique cDNA reads from the same blood draw for two donors, one aged 18 to 30 and one aged 80 or older. Here is what the overall study found, with its caveats: Because profiling used bulk unsorted PBMCs, naive and antigen-experienced compartments could not be compared conclusively. A strong correlation was found between observed TCR beta diversity and the percentage of naive T cells measured by flow cytometry. Donor CMV infection status was unknown, potentially confounding age-related changes in expanded clonotypes. As age increased, observed TCR beta diversity per million T cells dropped in a roughly linear way, and a significant reduction was already evident by age 40. Estimates of total diversity from one million sequenced T cells were regarded as lower bounds and underestimates. Compared with the aged group, the long-lived group had more naive CD4+ T cells, fewer expanded clones and increased TCR diversity, a pattern suggesting age selection.

The germline V gene (reference sequence) sets CDR1 to LGHDT and CDR2 to YNNKEL. The trim is 4 bases for V and 7 bases for J, with a gap of 8 bases between the germline ends. Taken from cysteine to phenylalanine, the CDR3 has 11 residues. CDR3 DNA only is kept here, 33 bases in frame from base 1. The method behind the library was 5' RACE. Sequencing used an Illumina HiSeq 2500. The second PCR ran for about 6 to 12 cycles and used a J-beta primer mix along with a sample-barcoded 5' primer. Each TCR beta cDNA molecule received a unique molecular identifier from a template-switch 5' adaptor carrying 12 random nucleotides. At least 2.5 million CDR3-containing paired-end reads were obtained from each sample. First-strand cDNA was synthesized from all RNA with the Mint cDNA synthesis kit, primed by a TRBC-specific oligonucleotide. Following uracil-DNA glycosylase treatment, all cDNA underwent a first 18-cycle PCR with the universal primers M1SS and BC2_uni_R. On the study's bioinformatics: Each sample was normalized by randomly selecting 1 million high-quality reads, each carrying a distinct molecular identifier. Instead of being binned into consensus sequences, reads that shared molecular identifiers were thrown out. CDR3 identification, clonotype clustering and error correction used MiTCR with a Q25 quality threshold and the strictest error-elimination algorithm. A nonparametric unseen species model using Euler transformation provided a lower-bound estimate of total TCR beta diversity. TCRdb itself trimmed the public reads at Q25 with fastp, ran MiXCR and retained productive beta chains. Each entry merges the rows of one CDR3 protein and shows their most common DNA and genes. These V and J calls derive from TCRdb rather than the authors' analysis. Within this sample are around 800,000 distinct CDR3 sequences, with less than 70% of them counted one time only. 41% of the sample comes from the top ten.

This receptor was taken from a man older than 75 in good health. The V gene is TRBV3-1 and the J gene is TRBJ2-7; confidence is insufficient to name the D gene. Sequencing used blood. The nucleotide sequence reads as follows: TGTGCCAGCAGCCGATCCTTTGAGCAGTACTTC. This encodes CASSRSFEQYF.